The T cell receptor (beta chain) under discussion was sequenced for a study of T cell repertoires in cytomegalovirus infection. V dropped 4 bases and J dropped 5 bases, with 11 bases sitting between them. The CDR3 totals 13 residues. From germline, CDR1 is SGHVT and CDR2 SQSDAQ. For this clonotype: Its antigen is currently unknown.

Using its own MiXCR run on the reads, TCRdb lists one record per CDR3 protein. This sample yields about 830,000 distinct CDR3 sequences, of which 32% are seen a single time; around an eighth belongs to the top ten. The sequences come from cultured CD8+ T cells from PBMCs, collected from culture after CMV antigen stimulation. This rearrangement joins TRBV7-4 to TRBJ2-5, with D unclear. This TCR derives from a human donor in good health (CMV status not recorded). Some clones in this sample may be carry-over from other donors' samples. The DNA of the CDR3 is TGTGCCAGCAGCTATCCGTCCTCCGAGACCCAGTACTTC. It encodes CASSYPSSETQYF.